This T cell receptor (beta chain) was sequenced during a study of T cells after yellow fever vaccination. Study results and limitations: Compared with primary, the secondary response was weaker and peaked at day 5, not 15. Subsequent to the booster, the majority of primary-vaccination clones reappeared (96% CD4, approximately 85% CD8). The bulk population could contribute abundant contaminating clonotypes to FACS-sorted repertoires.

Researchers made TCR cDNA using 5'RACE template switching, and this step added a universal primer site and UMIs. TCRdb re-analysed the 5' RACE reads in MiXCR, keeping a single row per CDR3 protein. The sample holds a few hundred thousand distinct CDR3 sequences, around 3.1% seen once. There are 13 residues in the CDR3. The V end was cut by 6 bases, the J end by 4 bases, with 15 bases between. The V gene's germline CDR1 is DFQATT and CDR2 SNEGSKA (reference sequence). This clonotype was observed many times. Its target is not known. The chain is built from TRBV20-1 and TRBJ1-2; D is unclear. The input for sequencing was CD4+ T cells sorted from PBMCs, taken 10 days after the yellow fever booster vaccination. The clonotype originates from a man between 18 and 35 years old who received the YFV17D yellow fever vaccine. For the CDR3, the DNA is TGCAGTGCGGCCGTCAGTAATTCCTATGGCTACACCTTC. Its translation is CSAAVSNSYGYTF.